The present T cell receptor beta chain was sequenced within a study of T cells in localized non-small cell lung cancer. Comment on this clone: The antigen is unknown.

Study conclusions and caveats: Median detection of top 100 tumor clones in adjacent lung was roughly 61 clones. The study sequenced only one region of the tumor. As a result, intratumor heterogeneity could not be excluded and remains possible. Uninvolved adjacent lung had the highest recorded T cell clonality, with tumor below it. A raised T cell density in blood coincided with lengthier overall survival.

Assay used: immunoSEQ multiplex PCR; TCRdb lists only in-frame clones, some missing. The table shows about 59,000 clones, with approximately 90% occurring only once. The sequencing here drew on peripheral blood, taken before any cancer treatment. The sequence came from a man between 40 and 70 years old with stage I squamous cell lung carcinoma.

CDR3 in amino acids: CASSRTSAHEQFF. The CDR3 coding sequence is TGTGCCAGCAGCCGAACTAGCGCCCATGAGCAGTTCTTC. The J gene is TRBJ2-1, the V gene TRBV7-3; 7 bases line up with TRBD2. This CDR3 is built from 13 residues. J was trimmed by 8 bases and V by 5 bases; bases with no gene match: 6. CDR1 and CDR2 from the germline V gene are SGHTA and FQGTGA. Combining the CDR3 with reference TRBV7-3 and TRBJ2-1 gives the whole variable domain GAGVSQTPSNKVTEKGKYVELRCDPISGHTALYWYRQSLGQGPEFLIYFQGTGAADDSGLPNDRFFAVRPEGSVSTLKIQRTERGDSAVYLCASSRTSAHEQFFGPGTRLTVL.